Sequencing of this T cell receptor (beta chain) was carried out in a study of identical twins. Study results and caveats: The conclusions drew on cross-sectional statistical analysis instead of tracking the same donors. Insertions were fewer in abundant cord blood beta clonotypes, whereas memory repertoires showed none of this pattern. Less excess twin sharing appeared in beta out-of-frame sequences.

On this clonotype: Its antigen is undetermined.

Template switching created a universal primer site, and the cDNA included unique molecular identifiers. In TCRdb, the 5' RACE reads were re-called with MiXCR into one record per CDR3 protein. Counted here are around 1.7 million distinct CDR3 sequences, under 35% occurring once; the ten biggest clones make up over 0.25%. The CDR3 length is 15 residues. J gave up 4 bases and V 2 bases, and 4 bases lay outside the gene matches. The rearrangement links TRBV12-3 or TRBV12-4 to TRBJ2-1; the match to TRBD1 covers 8 bases. This receptor was taken from a newborn girl in good health. The specimen sequenced was cord blood. The chain's CDR3 is CASSLKGQGYNEQFF. The CDR3 DNA sequence: TGTGCCAGCAGTTTAAAAGGACAGGGTTACAATGAGCAGTTCTTC.